Included here is one T cell receptor beta chain sequence, with context. The data originate from a study of blood T cell repertoires in COVID-19. On the study more broadly: Sources were T cells, B-cell-depleted T cells, or PBMCs; the material itself was cDNA or gDNA.

Two negative PCRs, clearance, or symptom resolution characterized the recovered Cohort 3 donors. Original methodology: By means of reference gene primer amplification, nucleated cell counts were estimated. The protocol was immunoSEQ multiplex PCR, while the TCRdb copy is restricted to in-frame clones and leaves out a portion. Clone size and the V and J calls come from that table; the DNA yielded D and trimming. The sample includes about 280,000 clones, 75% to 90% of them seen just once. The source is a woman between 45 and 60 years old who had recovered from COVID-19. The sequencing sample was made of PBMCs or T cells enriched from blood (not recorded which).

In DNA, the CDR3 is TGTGCCAGCAGCCTCCGAGGCGCTAGCGGGGGACGGGAGCTGTTTTTT. Translating gives CASSLRGASGGRELFF. This rearrangement joins TRBV3-1 (or the pseudogene TRBV3-2) to TRBJ2-2, with 10 bases aligning to TRBD2. Trimming cost V 4 bases and J 9 bases; bases outside gene matches: 11. This CDR3 spans 16 amino acids. In germline, CDR1 is LGHDT, CDR2 YNNKEL (reference sequence).